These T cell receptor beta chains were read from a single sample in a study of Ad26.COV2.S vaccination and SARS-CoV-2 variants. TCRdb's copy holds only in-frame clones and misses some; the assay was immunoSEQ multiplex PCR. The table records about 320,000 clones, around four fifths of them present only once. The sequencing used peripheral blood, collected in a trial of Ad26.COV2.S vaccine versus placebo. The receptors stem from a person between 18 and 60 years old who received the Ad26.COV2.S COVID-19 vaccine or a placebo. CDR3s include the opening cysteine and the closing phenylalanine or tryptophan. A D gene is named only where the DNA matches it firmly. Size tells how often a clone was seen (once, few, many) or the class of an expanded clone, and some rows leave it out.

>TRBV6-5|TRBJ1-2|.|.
TGTGCCAGCAGCCTTGCCAGATGGGGCTACACCTTC
CASSLARWGYTF
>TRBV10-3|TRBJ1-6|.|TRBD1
TGTGCCATCAGTGTAGGGGACAGGGCGGGGAATTCACCCCTCCACTTT
CAISVGDRAGNSPLHF
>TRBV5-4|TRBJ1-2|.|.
TGTGCCAGCAGCTTGGCGGAACATGGGCCCTGGGGCTACACCTTC
CASSLAEHGPWGYTF
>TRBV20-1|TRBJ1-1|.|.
TGCAGTGCTAGTACTGCCAGGGCACAAAATTCCAACACTGAAGCTTTCTTT
CSASTARAQNSNTEAFF
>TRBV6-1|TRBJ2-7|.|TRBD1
TGTGCCAGCAGTGTGAAACAGGGGGGCCTTCCCTCCTACGAGCAGTACTTC
CASSVKQGGLPSYEQYF
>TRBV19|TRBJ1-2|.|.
TGTGCCAGTAGTCCCCGGGGGGGATCTGGCTACACCTTC
CASSPRGGSGYTF
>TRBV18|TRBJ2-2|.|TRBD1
TGTGCCAGCTCACCTCAAGGGACAGGGGTCACCGGGGAGCTGTTTTTT
CASSPQGTGVTGELFF
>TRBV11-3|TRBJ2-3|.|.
TGTGCCAGCAGCCCCCGTGCGGGGACGACGGGGAGCACAGATACGCAGTATTTT
CASSPRAGTTGSTDTQYF
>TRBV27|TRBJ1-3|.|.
TGTGCCAGCAGCTCCGCCGGAAACACCATATATTTT
CASSSAGNTIYF
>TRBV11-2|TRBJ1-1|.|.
TGTGCCAGCAGCCTAACAGGGCGGGCTTTCTTT
CASSLTGRAFF
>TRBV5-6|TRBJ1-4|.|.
TGTGCCAGCAGCTTGTTAAATGAAAAACTGTTTTTT
CASSLLNEKLFF
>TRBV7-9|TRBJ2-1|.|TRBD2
TGTGCCAGCAGCAGACTAGCGGGGGGGCCCCCCTACAATGAGCAGTTCTTC
CASSRLAGGPPYNEQFF
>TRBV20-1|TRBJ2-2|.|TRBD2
TGCAGTGCTAGTGTGCCGGGGGGGGTGTTTTTT
CSASVPGGVFF
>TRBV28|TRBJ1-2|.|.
TGTGCCAGCAGTTTATTTAGGGCAGGAGAACACCCTAACTATGGCTACACCTTC
CASSLFRAGEHPNYGYTF
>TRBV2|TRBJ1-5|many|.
TGTGCCAGCACGGGGGTCTTAAGCAATCAGCCCCAGCATTTT
CASTGVLSNQPQHF
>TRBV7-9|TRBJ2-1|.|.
TGTGCCAGCAGCGTGGACTATTACGATGAGCAGTTCTTC
CASSVDYYDEQFF
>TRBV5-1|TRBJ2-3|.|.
TGCGCCAGCAGCCCAAGGCCGGGGATACCCACAGATACGCAGTATTTT
CASSPRPGIPTDTQYF
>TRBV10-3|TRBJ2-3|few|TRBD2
TGTGCCATCGGGCGGGGGGGCGGCACAGATACGCAGTATTTT
CAIGRGGGTDTQYF
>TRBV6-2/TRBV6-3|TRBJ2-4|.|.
TGTGCCAGCAGTTACAGGGACGGCGTCGGCGGGGCCAAAAACATTCAGTACTTC
CASSYRDGVGGAKNIQYF
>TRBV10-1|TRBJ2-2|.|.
TGCGCCAGCAGCAGGGTCGTAGGCGGGGAGCTGTTTTTT
CASSRVVGGELFF
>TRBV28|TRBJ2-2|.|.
TGTGCCAGCAGTTTCTCGCAGGGGAGGACCGGGGAGCTGTTTTTT
CASSFSQGRTGELFF
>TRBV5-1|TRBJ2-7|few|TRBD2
TGCGCCAGCAGCTTGTCTTTGAAAGGGGAGGGGGAGCAGTACTTC
CASSLSLKGEGEQYF
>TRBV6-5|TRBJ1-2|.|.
TGTGCCAGCAGTCAGGGGAAGTTCGCCGGCTACACCTTC
CASSQGKFAGYTF
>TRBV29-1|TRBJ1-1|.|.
TGCAGCGTGCAGGGCATGAACACTGAAGCTTTCTTT
CSVQGMNTEAFF
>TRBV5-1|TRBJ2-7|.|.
TGCGCCAGCAGCTCGAGCCAAGGGGAGATCTACGAGCAGTACTTC
CASSSSQGEIYEQYF
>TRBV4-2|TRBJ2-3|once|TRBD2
TGTGCCAGCAGCCAAGATGTCCGGACTAGCGGGGGCACAGATACGCAGTATTTT
CASSQDVRTSGGTDTQYF
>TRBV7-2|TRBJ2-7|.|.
TGTGCCAGCAGAAGGGGGGGAAGCTCCTACGAGCAGTACTTC
CASRRGGSSYEQYF
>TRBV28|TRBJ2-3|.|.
TGTGCCAGCAGTTTGCGGGGATGGACTCGCACAGATACGCAGTATTTT
CASSLRGWTRTDTQYF
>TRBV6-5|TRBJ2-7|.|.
TGTGCCAGCAATCACCTCCCCAGCTCCTACGAGCAGTACTTC
CASNHLPSSYEQYF
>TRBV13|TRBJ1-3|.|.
TGTGCCAGCAGCCGCCAACAGGGATCAATAAACACCATATATTTT
CASSRQQGSINTIYF
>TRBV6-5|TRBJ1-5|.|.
TGTGCCAGCAGTTACTTACGTGGGCCCCAGCATTTT
CASSYLRGPQHF
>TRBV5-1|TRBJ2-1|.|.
TGCGCCAGCGGGACGCGCGACAATGAGCAGTTCTTC
CASGTRDNEQFF
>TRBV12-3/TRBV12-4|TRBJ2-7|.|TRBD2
TGTGCCAGCAGTTGGGGAGGGCCCTACGAGCAGTACTTC
CASSWGGPYEQYF
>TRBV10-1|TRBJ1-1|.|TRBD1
TGCGCCAGCAGTGAGTCCGGACAGGGGGTTCAGGCTTTCTTT
CASSESGQGVQAFF
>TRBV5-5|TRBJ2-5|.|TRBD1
TGTGCCAGCAGCCAATACCAGGGACAGGGACAAGAGACCCAGTACTTC
CASSQYQGQGQETQYF
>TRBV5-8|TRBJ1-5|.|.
TGTGCCAGCACCCTGGACCCACGGCAGCCCCAGCATTTT
CASTLDPRQPQHF
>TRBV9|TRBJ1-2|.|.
TGTGCCAGCAGTGAGGGACCAGGACCTAACTATGGCTACACCTTC
CASSEGPGPNYGYTF
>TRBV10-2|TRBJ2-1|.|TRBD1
TGCGCCAGCAGTGAGTTTGGACAGGGAGACGACAATGAGCAGTTCTTC
CASSEFGQGDDNEQFF
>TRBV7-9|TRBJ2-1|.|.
TGTGCCAGCAGCGCGGTTCAGTCCTACAATGAGCAGTTCTTC
CASSAVQSYNEQFF
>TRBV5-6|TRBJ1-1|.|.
TGTGCCAGCAGCTTGTGGGGGCCGGAGAACACTGAAGCTTTCTTT
CASSLWGPENTEAFF
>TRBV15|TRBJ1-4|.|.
TGTGCCACCAGCAGAGATCGACTCCATTTTTTT
CATSRDRLHFF
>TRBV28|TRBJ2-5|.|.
TGTGCCAGCACCTGGTGGCGGCAGCAAGAGACCCAGTACTTC
CASTWWRQQETQYF
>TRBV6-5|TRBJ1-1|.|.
TGTGCCAGCAGGGGTAATGAAGCTTTCTTT
CASRGNEAFF
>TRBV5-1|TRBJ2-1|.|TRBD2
TGCGCCAGCAGCTTGGGGACTAGGTCGAATGAGCAGTTCTTC
CASSLGTRSNEQFF
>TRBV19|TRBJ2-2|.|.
TGTGCCAGTAGTCCCTCGGGTGGGATCGAATGGGACACCGGGGAGCTGTTTTTT
CASSPSGGIEWDTGELFF
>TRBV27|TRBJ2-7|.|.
TGTGCCAGCAGTTCCAATGTGGCAGGGCCTTACGAGCAGTACTTC
CASSSNVAGPYEQYF
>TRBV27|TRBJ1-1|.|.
TGTGCCAGCAGTTTATTGGGGGTTGGGACAGCTTTCTTT
CASSLLGVGTAFF
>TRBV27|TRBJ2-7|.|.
TGTGCCAGCACCCACCGAGGAATCCAGTACTTC
CASTHRGIQYF
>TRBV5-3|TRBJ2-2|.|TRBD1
TGTGCCAGAAGCTTGGCCGACAGGGGAACCGGGGAGCTGTTTTTT
CARSLADRGTGELFF
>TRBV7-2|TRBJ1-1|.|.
TGTGCCAGCAGCTTATGGTTGAACACTGAAGCTTTCTTT
CASSLWLNTEAFF
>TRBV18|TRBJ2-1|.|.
TGTGCCAGCTCACCAGAGACGGGCGGGACTTACAATGAGCAGTTCTTC
CASSPETGGTYNEQFF
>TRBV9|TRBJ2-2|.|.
TGTGCCAGCAGCGTAGGAGGGTACGTCGGGGAGCTGTTTTTT
CASSVGGYVGELFF
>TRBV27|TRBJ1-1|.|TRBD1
TGTGCCAGCAGTTTATCCCTGGGACAGGGGAGGACTGAAGCTTTCTTT
CASSLSLGQGRTEAFF
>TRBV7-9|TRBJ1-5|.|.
TGTGCCAGCAGCTTAGGTACCAATCAGCCCCAGCATTTT
CASSLGTNQPQHF